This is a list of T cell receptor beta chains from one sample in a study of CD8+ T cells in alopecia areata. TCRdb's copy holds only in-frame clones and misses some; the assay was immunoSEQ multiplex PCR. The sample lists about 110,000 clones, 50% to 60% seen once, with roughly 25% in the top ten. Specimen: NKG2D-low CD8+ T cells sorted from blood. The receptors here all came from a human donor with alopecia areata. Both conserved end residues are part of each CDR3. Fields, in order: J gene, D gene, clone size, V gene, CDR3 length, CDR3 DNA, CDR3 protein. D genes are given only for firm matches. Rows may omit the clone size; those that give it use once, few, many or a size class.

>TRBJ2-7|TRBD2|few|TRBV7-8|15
TGTGCCAGCAGCTTACCCACTGGGACTATTACCGAGCAGTACTTC
CASSLPTGTITEQYF
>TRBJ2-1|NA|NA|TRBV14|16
TGTGCCAGCAGCCAAGAGGAGCGTAAATCCTACAATGAGCAGTTCTTC
CASSQEERKSYNEQFF
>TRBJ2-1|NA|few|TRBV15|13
TGTGCCACCAGCAGAGGGGTAGACAATGAGCAGTTCTTC
CATSRGVDNEQFF
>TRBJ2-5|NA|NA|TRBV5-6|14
TGTGCCAGCAGCCAGAAGGCCGGGAAAGAGACCCAGTACTTC
CASSQKAGKETQYF
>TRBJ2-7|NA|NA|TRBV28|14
TGTGCCAGCAGTGCCCAGGGCTTTCGGGTCGAGCAGTACTTC
CASSAQGFRVEQYF
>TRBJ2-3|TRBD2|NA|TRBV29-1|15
TGCAGCGTTGAGGAGACTAGCGGGAACACAGATACGCAGTATTTT
CSVEETSGNTDTQYF
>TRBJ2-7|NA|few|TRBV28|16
TGTGCCAGCAGTTTGTTTGGAGACAGGCCCCTCTACGAGCAGTACTTC
CASSLFGDRPLYEQYF
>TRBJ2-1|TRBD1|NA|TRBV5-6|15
TGTGCCAGCAGCCCCGGGACAGGAGGCTACAATGAGCAGTTCTTC
CASSPGTGGYNEQFF
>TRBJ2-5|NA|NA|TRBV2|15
TGTGCCAGCCTTTCGGGGAGTTCGACTTTGGAGACCCAGTACTTC
CASLSGSSTLETQYF
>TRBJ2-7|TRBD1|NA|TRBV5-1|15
TGCGCCAGCAGCACTTCAGGGGGCTCTCCCTACGAGCAGTACTTC
CASSTSGGSPYEQYF
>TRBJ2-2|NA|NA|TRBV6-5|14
TGTGCCAGCAGTTACTCCATGGGTCCCGGGGAGCTGTTTTTT
CASSYSMGPGELFF
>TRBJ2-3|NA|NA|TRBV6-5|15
TGTGCCAGCAGAACTCCGGGAACTAGCACAGATACGCAGTATTTT
CASRTPGTSTDTQYF
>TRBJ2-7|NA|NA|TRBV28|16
TGTGCCAGCAGTTTTAATTTACAGGATCCCCCTCCCGAGCAGTACTTC
CASSFNLQDPPPEQYF
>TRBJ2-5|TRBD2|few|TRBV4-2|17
TGTGCCAGCAGCTATATGACCGGGACTAGTCCTTCGGAGACCCAGTACTTC
CASSYMTGTSPSETQYF
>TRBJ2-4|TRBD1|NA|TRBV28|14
TGTGCCAGCAGTTGGGACAGGCCTGGGAACATTCAGTACTTC
CASSWDRPGNIQYF
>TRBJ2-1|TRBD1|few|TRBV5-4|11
TGTGCCAGCACCGGGACAGGGGAGCAGTTCTTC
CASTGTGEQFF
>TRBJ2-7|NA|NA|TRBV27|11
TGTGCCAGCAGTCAAAACTACGAGCAGTACTTC
CASSQNYEQYF
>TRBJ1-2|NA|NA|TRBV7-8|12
TGTGCCAGCAGCTTAGACCCCTATGGCTACACCTTC
CASSLDPYGYTF
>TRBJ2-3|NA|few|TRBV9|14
TGTGCCAGCAGCGTATCAGGCAGCACAGATACGCAGTATTTT
CASSVSGSTDTQYF
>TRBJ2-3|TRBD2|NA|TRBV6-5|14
TGTGCCAGCACCATCGGGAGGTGGTTGGATACGCAGTATTTT
CASTIGRWLDTQYF
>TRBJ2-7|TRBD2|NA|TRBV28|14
TGTGCCAGCAGTTCTCCGGGACTAGCTTCCGAGCAGTACTTC
CASSSPGLASEQYF
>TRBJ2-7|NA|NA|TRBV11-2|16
TGTGCCAGCAGCTTCATAGATACGCGGCTATCGTACGAGCAGTACTTC
CASSFIDTRLSYEQYF
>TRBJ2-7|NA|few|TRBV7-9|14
TGTGCCAGCAGCTTAGCGGCGCCGCCCTACGAGCAGTACTTC
CASSLAAPPYEQYF
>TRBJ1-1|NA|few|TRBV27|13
TGTGCCAGCAGTTTAGGGACGAACACTGAAGCTTTCTTT
CASSLGTNTEAFF
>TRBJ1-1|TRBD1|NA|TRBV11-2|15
TGTGCCAGCAGCCTACGACAGGGAGTGGACACTGAAGCTTTCTTT
CASSLRQGVDTEAFF
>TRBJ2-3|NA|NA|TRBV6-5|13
TGTGCCAGCAGTTACGGGACAGCGGGTACGCAGTATTTT
CASSYGTAGTQYF
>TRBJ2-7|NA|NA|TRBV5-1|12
TGCGCCAGCAGGCCGTCCCGGGGCGAGCAGTACTTC
CASRPSRGEQYF
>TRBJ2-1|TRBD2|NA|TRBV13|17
TGTGCCAGCAGCTTCCCCTCTAAGGGGCGGGAGGGGAATGAGCAGTTCTTC
CASSFPSKGREGNEQFF
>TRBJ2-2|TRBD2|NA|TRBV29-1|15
TGCAGCGTTGAGGGTGCTAGCGGGAGTTCCGGGGAGCTGTTTTTT
CSVEGASGSSGELFF
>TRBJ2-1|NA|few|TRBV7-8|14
TGTGCCAGCAGCCCAGGGTCCCTCTACAATGAGCAGTTCTTC
CASSPGSLYNEQFF
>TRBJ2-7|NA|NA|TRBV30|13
TGTGCCTGGAGTGGGGACGGGGGTTCCGAGCAGTACTTC
CAWSGDGGSEQYF
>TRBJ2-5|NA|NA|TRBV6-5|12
TGTGCCAGCGGAAGGCTTCGGGAGACCCAGTACTTC
CASGRLRETQYF
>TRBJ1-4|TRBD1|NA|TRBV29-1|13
TGCAGCGTACTTACAGGGGGCAATGAAAAACTGTTTTTT
CSVLTGGNEKLFF
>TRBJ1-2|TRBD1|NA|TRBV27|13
TGTGCCAGCGGGTCCGGGACAGGCTATGGCTACACCTTC
CASGSGTGYGYTF
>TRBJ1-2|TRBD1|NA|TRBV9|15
TGTGCCAACAGCATCGAACAGGGGTTGGGCTATGGCTACACCTTC
CANSIEQGLGYGYTF
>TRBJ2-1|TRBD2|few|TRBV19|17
TGTGCCAGTAGGAGTAGCGGGAGGTATAGCTCCTACAATGAGCAGTTCTTC
CASRSSGRYSSYNEQFF
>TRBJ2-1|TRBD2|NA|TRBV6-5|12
TGTGCCAGCAGCCCGAGCGGGAGGGAGCAGTTCTTC
CASSPSGREQFF
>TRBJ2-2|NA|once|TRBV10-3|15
TGTGCCCCGTTCCAACCGGGACTTCACACCGGGGAGCTGTTTTTT
CAPFQPGLHTGELFF
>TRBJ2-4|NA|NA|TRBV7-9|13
TGTGCCAGCAGCTTAGGGGGCGAAAACATTCAGTACTTC
CASSLGGENIQYF
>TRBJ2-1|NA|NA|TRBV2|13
TGTGCCAGCTCGGGAGAAGCTTACAATGAGCAGTTCTTC
CASSGEAYNEQFF
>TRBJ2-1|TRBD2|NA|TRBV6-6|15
TGTGCCAGCACCCCCCGGGGGGACTTGTACAATGAGCAGTTCTTC
CASTPRGDLYNEQFF
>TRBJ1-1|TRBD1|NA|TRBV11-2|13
TGTGCCAGCAGGACAGGGGGGTTAACTGAAGCTTTCTTT
CASRTGGLTEAFF
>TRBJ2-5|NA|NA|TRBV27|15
TGTGCCAGCAGTTTGATGAGGGGAATCCAAGAGACCCAGTACTTC
CASSLMRGIQETQYF
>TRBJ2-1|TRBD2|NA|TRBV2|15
TGTGCCAGCAGGAGGGGTAGCGGGATAGGGAATGAGCAGTTCTTC
CASRRGSGIGNEQFF
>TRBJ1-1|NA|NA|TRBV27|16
TGTGCCAGCAGTTTCCTCTCTGGGGGCCGAAACACTGAAGCTTTCTTT
CASSFLSGGRNTEAFF
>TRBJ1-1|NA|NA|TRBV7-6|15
TGTGCCAGCAGCAAAAGCCTGGCAGGAGAGAGTGAAGCTTTCTTT
CASSKSLAGESEAFF
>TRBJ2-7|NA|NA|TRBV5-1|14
TGCGCCAGCAGCTTGAGCGGGTTCTGGGACGAGCAGTACTTC
CASSLSGFWDEQYF
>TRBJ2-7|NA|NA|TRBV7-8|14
TGTGCCAGCAGCTTAAGGTTGGGGTTGAACGAGCAGTACTTC
CASSLRLGLNEQYF
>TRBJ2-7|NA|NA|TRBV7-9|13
TGTGCCAGCAGCTTATCTACACCCACCGAGCAGTACTTC
CASSLSTPTEQYF
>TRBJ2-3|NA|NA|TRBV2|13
TGTGCCAGCAGTAAGGTCTGGTTAGATACGCAGTATTTT
CASSKVWLDTQYF
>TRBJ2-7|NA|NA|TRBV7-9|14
TGTGCCAGCAGCTTAGAGGGGACCTCCTACGAGCAGTACTTC
CASSLEGTSYEQYF
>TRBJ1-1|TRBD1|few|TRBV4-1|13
TGCGCCAGCAGCCAACAGGACAGGGAAGAAGCTTTCTTT
CASSQQDREEAFF